This T cell receptor beta chain was captured by sequencing in a study of T cells in Graves' hyperthyroidism and ophthalmopathy. Study-wide results and caveats: In blood, most of the thyroid clonotypes expanded above 0.001 were also present.

Researchers took RNA transcripts and amplified the TCR beta CDR3 regions from them. The TCR CDR3 was amplified in a first-round RT-PCR using the HTBI primer set. TCRdb itself ran the multiplex PCR reads through MiXCR, one entry per CDR3 protein. The sample consists of fewer than 500,000 distinct CDR3 sequences, about 14% of them appearing once. This CDR3 region has 14 residues. Trimming stripped 6 bases from V and 1 base from J, with 12 bases between. With respect to this clonotype: The target antigen is unknown.

What was sequenced was blood. The V call is TRBV12-3 or TRBV12-4, the J call TRBJ1-1, with D perhaps TRBD1 (6 bases). This clonotype was obtained from a woman under 40 with Graves' ophthalmopathy. CDR3 sequence reads: CASSQTGWNTEAFF. The CDR3 DNA sequence: TGTGCCAGCAGCCAGACAGGCTGGAACACTGAAGCTTTCTTT.